A single sample is the source of the 9 T cell receptor beta chains below, sequenced in a study of blood T cell repertoires in COVID-19. This table comes from immunoSEQ multiplex PCR, and its TCRdb copy is limited to in-frame clones, with some not included. Among 250,000 to 350,000 clones listed, roughly 84% were seen once. The material sequenced was peripheral blood. The receptors derive from a human donor with COVID-19, enrolled during active disease. The donor label of this sample is uncertain.

This rearrangement joins TRBV11-3 to TRBJ2-1; 15 positions agree with TRBD2. V trimming: 5 bases; J trimming: 5 bases; junction bases outside the gene matches: 7. The CDR3 is made up of 17 amino acids. From germline, CDR1 is SGHNT and CDR2 YENEEA. The CDR3 spells CASSLWTSGRGNNEQFF. Here the CDR3 DNA reads TGTGCCAGCAGCCTATGGACTAGCGGGAGGGGGAACAATGAGCAGTTCTTC.

The chain employs TRBV5-4 and TRBJ2-1; 8 bases are a match to TRBD2. Germline V lookup: CDR1 SGHNT, CDR2 YYREEE (reference sequence). The CDR3 covers 16 residues. J was trimmed by 10 bases and V by 4 bases; bases with no gene match: 16. CDR3 in DNA: TGTGCCAGCAGCGATTCCGGGACTAGGTCCATCGGGGAGCAGTTCTTC. It yields the protein CASSDSGTRSIGEQFF. The variable domain in full, completed from reference TRBV5-4 and TRBJ2-1, reads ETGVTQSPTHLIKTRGQQVTLRCSSQSGHNTVSWYQQALGQGPQFIFQYYREEENGRGNFPPRFSGLQFPNYSSELNVNALELDDSALYLCASSDSGTRSIGEQFFGPGTRLTVL.

J is TRBJ1-1 and V is TRBV5-1; possible D gene TRBD1, 6 bases. The CDR3 is 18 residues long. Trimming pared 4 bases from V and 4 bases from J, leaving 26 bases between. Germline V lookup: CDR1 SGHRS, CDR2 YFSETQ. The CDR3 DNA reads TGCGCCAGCAGCGAGGGGTGGCGGACAGCCCGGTCGGGCACTGAAGCTTTCTTT. Encoded protein: CASSEGWRTARSGTEAFF. The full variable domain, rest sourced from reference TRBV5-1 and TRBJ1-1, is KAGVTQTPRYLIKTRGQQVTLSCSPISGHRSVSWYQQTPGQGLQFLFEYFSETQRNKGNFPGRFSGRQFSNSRSEMNVSTLELGDSALYLCASSEGWRTARSGTEAFFGQGTRLTVV.

The rearrangement uses TRBV7-2 and TRBJ2-7, with D perhaps matching TRBD2 (5 bases). The germline V gene encodes CDR1 SGHTA and CDR2 FQGNSA. The V and J ends lost 5 bases and 0 bases respectively, with 14 bases between them. The CDR3 runs 15 residues. This chain's CDR3 is CASSADGLDSYEQYF. CDR3 coding DNA: TGTGCCAGCAGCGCGGACGGACTGGACTCCTACGAGCAGTACTTC.

V usage is TRBV18 and J usage is TRBJ2-1, with a tentative D call TRBD1 (6 bases). V was clipped by 6 bases and J by 5 bases, with 14 bases between them. Germline V lookup: CDR1 KGHSH, CDR2 LQKENI. The CDR3 is made up of 14 amino acids. Written as DNA, the CDR3 is TGTGCCAGCTCCCTGACAGGAATACACAATGAGCAGTTCTTC. Translated, it gives CASSLTGIHNEQFF.

This chain connects TRBV11-3 to TRBJ2-1, with a weak D call TRBD2 (7 bases). There are 18 residues in the CDR3. The germline CDR1 and CDR2 sequences are SGHNT and YENEEA. Trimming took off 0 bases at V and 1 base at J, with 16 bases between the two ends. The CDR3 here is CASSLDSPEGGSYNEQFF. The CDR3 coding sequence is TGTGCCAGCAGCTTAGATAGCCCCGAGGGGGGGTCCTACAATGAGCAGTTCTTC.

This clone was seen once. V gene TRBV7-8 combines with J gene TRBJ1-1; 8 bases map to TRBD1. The junction had 8 bases not matched to a gene; V was cut back by 1 base and J by 4 bases. CDR3 length: 16 amino acids. CDR1 is SGHVS and CDR2 is FQNEAQ in the germline V gene. The chain's CDR3 is CASSLEGQGNPTEAFF. DNA for the CDR3: TGTGCCAGCAGCTTAGAAGGACAGGGAAACCCCACTGAAGCTTTCTTT.

This chain uses TRBV28 with TRBJ1-2; 7 positions agree with TRBD1. Germline-derived CDR1 and CDR2 are MDHEN and SYDVKM. J gave up 4 bases and V 4 bases, and 9 bases lay outside the gene matches. CDR3 length equals 15 residues. The CDR3: CASSSLRTGIYGYTF. The CDR3 coding sequence is TGTGCCAGCAGTTCGCTAAGGACAGGAATCTATGGCTACACCTTC.

The V call is TRBV6-5, the J call TRBJ1-1; 8 positions agree with TRBD1. CDR3 length equals 15 residues. Germline values: CDR1 MNHEY, CDR2 SVGAGI. Trimming took 4 bases from V and 2 from J; bases not matched to a gene: 6. The CDR3 DNA reads as TGTGCCAGCAGTTCCGACAGGGGTAGCAACACTGAAGCTTTCTTT. Translation gives CASSSDRGSNTEAFF.